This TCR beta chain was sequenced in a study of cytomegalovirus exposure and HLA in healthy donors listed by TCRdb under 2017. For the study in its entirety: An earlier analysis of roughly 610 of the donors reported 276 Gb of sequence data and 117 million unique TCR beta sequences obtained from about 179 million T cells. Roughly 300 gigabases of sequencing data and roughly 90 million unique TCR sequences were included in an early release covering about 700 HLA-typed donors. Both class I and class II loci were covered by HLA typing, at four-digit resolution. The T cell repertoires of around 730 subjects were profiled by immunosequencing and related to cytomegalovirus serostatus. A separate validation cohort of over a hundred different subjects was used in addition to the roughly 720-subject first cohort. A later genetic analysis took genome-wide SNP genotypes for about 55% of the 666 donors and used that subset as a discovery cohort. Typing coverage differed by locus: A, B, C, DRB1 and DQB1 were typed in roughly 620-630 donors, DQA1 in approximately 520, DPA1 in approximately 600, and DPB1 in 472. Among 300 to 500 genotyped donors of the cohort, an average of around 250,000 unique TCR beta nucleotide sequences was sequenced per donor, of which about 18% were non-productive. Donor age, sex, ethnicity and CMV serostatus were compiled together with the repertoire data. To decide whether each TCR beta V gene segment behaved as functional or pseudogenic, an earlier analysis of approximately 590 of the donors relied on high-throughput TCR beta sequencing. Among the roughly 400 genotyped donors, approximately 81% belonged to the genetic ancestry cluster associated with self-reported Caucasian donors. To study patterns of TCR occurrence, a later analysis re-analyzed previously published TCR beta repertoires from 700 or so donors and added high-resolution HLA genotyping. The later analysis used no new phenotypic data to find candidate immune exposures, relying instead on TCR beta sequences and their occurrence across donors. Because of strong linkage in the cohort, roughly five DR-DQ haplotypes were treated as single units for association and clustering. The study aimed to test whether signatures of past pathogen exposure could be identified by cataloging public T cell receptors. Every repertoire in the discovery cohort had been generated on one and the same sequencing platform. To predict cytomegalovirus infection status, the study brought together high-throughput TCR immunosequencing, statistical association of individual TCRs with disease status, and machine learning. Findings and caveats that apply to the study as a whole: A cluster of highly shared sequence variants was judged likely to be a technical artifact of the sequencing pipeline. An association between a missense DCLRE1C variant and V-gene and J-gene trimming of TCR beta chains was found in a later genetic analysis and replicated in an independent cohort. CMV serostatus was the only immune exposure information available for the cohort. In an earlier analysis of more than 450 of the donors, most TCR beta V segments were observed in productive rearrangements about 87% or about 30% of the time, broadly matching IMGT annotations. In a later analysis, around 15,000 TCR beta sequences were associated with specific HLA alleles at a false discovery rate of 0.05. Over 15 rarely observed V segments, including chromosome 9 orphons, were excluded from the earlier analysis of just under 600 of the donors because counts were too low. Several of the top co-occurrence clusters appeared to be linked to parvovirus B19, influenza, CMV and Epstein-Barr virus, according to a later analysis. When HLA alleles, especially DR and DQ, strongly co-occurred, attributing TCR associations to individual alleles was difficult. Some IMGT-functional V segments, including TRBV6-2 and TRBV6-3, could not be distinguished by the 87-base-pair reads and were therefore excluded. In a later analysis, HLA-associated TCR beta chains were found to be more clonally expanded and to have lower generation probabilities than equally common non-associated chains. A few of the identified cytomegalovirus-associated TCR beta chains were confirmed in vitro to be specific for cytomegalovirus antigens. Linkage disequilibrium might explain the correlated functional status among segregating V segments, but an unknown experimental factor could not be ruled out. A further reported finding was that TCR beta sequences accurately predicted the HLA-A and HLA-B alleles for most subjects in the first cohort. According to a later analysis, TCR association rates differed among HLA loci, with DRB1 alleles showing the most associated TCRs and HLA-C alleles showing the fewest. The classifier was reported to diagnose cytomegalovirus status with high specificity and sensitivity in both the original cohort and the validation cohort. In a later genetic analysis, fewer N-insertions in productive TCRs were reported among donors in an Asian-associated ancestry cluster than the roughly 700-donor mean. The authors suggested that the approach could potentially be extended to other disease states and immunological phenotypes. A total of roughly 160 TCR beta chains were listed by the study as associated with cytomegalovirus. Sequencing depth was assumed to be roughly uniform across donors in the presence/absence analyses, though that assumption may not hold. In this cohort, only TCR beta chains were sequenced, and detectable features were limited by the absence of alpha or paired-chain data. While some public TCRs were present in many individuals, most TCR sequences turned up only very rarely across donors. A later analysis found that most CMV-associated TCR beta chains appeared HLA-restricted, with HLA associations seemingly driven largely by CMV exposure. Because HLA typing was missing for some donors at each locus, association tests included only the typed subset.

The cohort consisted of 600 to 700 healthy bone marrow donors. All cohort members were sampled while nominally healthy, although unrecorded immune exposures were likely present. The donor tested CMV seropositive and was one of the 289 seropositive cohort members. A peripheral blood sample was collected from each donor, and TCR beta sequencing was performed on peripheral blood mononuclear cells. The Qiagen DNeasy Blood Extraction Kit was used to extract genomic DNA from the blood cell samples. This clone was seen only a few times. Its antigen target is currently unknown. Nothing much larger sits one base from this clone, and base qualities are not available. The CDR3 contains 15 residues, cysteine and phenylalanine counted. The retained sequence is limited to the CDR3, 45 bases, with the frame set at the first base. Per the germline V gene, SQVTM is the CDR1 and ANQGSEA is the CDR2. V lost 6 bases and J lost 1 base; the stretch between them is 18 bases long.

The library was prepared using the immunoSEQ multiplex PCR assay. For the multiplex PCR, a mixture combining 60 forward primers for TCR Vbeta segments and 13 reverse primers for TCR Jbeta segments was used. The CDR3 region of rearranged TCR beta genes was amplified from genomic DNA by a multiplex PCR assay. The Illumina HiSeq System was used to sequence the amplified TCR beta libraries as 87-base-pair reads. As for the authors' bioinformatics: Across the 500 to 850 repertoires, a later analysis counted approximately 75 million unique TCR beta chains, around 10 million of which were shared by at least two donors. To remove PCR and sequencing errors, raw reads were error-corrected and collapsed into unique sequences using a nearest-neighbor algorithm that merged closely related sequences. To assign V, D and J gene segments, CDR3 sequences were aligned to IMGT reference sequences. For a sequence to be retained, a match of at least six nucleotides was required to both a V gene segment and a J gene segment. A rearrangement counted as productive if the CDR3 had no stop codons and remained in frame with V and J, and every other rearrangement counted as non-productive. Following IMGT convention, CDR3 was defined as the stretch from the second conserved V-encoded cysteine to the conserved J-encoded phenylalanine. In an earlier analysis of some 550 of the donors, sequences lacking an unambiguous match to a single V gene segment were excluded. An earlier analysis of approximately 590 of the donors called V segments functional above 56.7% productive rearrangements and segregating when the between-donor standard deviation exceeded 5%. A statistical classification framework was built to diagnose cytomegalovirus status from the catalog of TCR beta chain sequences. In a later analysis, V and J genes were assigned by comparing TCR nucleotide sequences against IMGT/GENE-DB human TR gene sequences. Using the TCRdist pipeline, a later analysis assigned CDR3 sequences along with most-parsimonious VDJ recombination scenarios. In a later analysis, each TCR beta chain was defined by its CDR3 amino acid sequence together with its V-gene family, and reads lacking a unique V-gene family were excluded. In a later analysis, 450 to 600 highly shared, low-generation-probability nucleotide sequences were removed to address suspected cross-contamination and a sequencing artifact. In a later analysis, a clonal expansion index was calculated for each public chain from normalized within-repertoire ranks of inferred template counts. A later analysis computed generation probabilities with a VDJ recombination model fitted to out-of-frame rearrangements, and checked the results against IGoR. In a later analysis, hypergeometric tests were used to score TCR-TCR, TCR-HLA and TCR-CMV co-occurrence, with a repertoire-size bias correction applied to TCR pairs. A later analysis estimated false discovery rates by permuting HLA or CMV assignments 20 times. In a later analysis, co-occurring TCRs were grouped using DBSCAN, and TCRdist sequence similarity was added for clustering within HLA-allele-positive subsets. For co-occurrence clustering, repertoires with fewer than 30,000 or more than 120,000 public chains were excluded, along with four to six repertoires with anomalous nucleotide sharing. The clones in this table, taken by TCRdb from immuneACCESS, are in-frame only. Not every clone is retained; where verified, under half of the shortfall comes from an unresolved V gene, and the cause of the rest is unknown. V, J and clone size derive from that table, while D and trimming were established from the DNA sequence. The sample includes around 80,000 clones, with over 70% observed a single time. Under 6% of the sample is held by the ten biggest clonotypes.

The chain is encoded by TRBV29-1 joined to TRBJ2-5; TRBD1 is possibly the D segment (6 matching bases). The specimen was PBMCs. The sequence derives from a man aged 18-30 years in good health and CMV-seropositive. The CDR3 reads CSVVRGTTGQETQYF. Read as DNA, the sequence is TGCAGCGTGGTGAGGGGGACGACAGGCCAAGAGACCCAGTACTTC. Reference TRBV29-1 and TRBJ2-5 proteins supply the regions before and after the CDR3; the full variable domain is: SAVISQKPSRDICQRGTSLTIQCQVDSQVTMMFWYRQQPGQSLTLIATANQGSEATYESGFVIDKFPISRPNLTFSTLTVSNMSPEDSSIYLCSVVRGTTGQETQYFGPGTRLLVL.